These T cell receptor beta chains were read from a single sample in a study of regulatory T cells in long-lasting Graves disease. In TCRdb, the multiplex PCR reads were re-called with MiXCR into one record per CDR3 protein. Among 380,000 or so distinct CDR3 sequences listed, roughly 15% were seen once. These data also featured in a second study, about T cells in Graves' hyperthyroidism and ophthalmopathy.

The sample in question was peripheral blood mononuclear cells (PBMCs), obtained at new diagnosis, from a patient treated with antithyroid drugs. Receptors were obtained from a young woman with Graves disease. The CDR3 runs from the conserved cysteine through the conserved F or W. Each record gives: D gene, CDR3 length, J gene, clone size, V gene, CDR3 DNA, CDR3 protein. D genes are given only for firm matches. Expanded clones are given a class, and other clones once, few, many or no size at all.

NA	14	TRBJ2-3	few	TRBV5-4	TGTGCCAGCAGCTTTGCCCGGGGGTCAGATACGCAGTATTTT	CASSFARGSDTQYF
NA	15	TRBJ2-3	once	TRBV19	TGTGCCAGTAGTCCCCTGGGACCCGGGGGAGATACGCAGTATTTT	CASSPLGPGGDTQYF
NA	12	TRBJ1-1	many	TRBV30	TGTGCCTGGACTATGGCGTACACTGAAGCTTTCTTT	CAWTMAYTEAFF
NA	12	TRBJ2-1	once	TRBV29-1	TGCAGCGTTGAGGCCACAGGGATTGAGCAGTTCTTC	CSVEATGIEQFF
NA	14	TRBJ1-5	many	TRBV27	TGTGCCAGCAGTCCCCCTGGGGGCAATCAGCCCCAGCATTTT	CASSPPGGNQPQHF
NA	14	TRBJ1-1	many	TRBV20-1	TGCAGTGCTACCAGGGTGGGGGCGAACACTGAAGCTTTCTTT	CSATRVGANTEAFF
NA	14	TRBJ1-4	NA	TRBV10-3	TGCGCCATCAGTGAGTCTAAGGACGGCGAAAAACTGTTTTTT	CAISESKDGEKLFF
NA	13	TRBJ1-2	NA	TRBV24-1	TGTGCCACCAGTGATCGGGGGAGTGCTGGCTACACCTTC	CATSDRGSAGYTF
TRBD1	13	TRBJ2-3	many	TRBV20-1	TGCAGTGCTGTAAACAGGGGCTCAGATACGCAGTATTTT	CSAVNRGSDTQYF
NA	15	TRBJ2-7	many	TRBV6-2/TRBV6-3	TGTGCCAGCAGTTACTCGGAGGGACGGGGCTACGAGCAGTACTTC	CASSYSEGRGYEQYF
NA	15	TRBJ1-5	few	TRBV9	TGTGCCAGCAGCGTCGGGACTTCCACGCAACAGCCCCAGCATTTT	CASSVGTSTQQPQHF
NA	16	TRBJ2-3	NA	TRBV2	TGTGCCAGCAGCTTGATGAAGGGTAGAAACACAGATACGCAGTATTTT	CASSLMKGRNTDTQYF
NA	15	TRBJ1-5	few	TRBV12-3/TRBV12-4	TGTGCCAGCAGTTTAGACCGGGGCAGCAATCAGCCCCAGCATTTT	CASSLDRGSNQPQHF
NA	16	TRBJ2-3	NA	TRBV29-1	TGCAGCGTTGATGAAATATGGGGGGCGCGATCAGATACGCAGTATTTT	CSVDEIWGARSDTQYF
NA	24	TRBJ1-6	many	TRBV28	TGTGCCAGCAGACGTTCTACCCCTGGGTCGGCTGGACTAAGACCGGAGCAGACCCATTCACCCCTCCACTTT	CASRRSTPGSAGLRPEQTHSPLHF
NA	15	TRBJ1-5	many	TRBV2	TGTGCCACCGCCCGGGGCGGGGGGAGCAATCAGCCCCAGCATTTT	CATARGGGSNQPQHF
NA	14	TRBJ1-1	many	TRBV28	TGTGCCAGCAGCTTACCTGGGGAAAACACTGAAGCTTTCTTT	CASSLPGENTEAFF
TRBD2	16	TRBJ2-1	NA	TRBV4-2	TGTGCCAGCAGCCAAGAGTTGGCGGGAGGGTTCGATGAGCAGTTCTTC	CASSQELAGGFDEQFF
NA	13	TRBJ2-3	many	TRBV3-1	TGTGCCAGCAACCCCCGGGGCACAGATACGCAGTATTTT	CASNPRGTDTQYF
NA	13	TRBJ2-1	few	TRBV30	TGTGCCTGGAGTGACAGCTCCTACAATGAGCAGTTCTTC	CAWSDSSYNEQFF
NA	14	TRBJ1-1	many	TRBV7-9	TGTGCCAGCAGCTTGGAAAACCCACACACTGAAGCTTTCTTT	CASSLENPHTEAFF
NA	14	TRBJ2-1	many	TRBV7-3	TGTGCCAGCAGCTTAATGTTGAGAGACAATGAGCAGTTCTTC	CASSLMLRDNEQFF